This TCR beta chain stems from a study of long-term antiretroviral therapy in people with HIV. In germline, CDR1 is GTSNPN, CDR2 SVGIG (reference sequence). Between the trimmed V and J ends, which lost 6 bases and 0 bases, there was a span of 19 bases. CDR3 length equals 16 residues. Sequencing relied on immunoSEQ assay v3.0, run at survey level. Assay: immunoSEQ multiplex PCR; the TCRdb copy retains only in-frame clones and omits some. The sample shows roughly 18,000 clones, around 91% of them seen only once. Sequenced here: unsorted PBMCs, sampled 3 years after starting antiretroviral therapy. The chain links TRBV30 to TRBJ2-3; tentatively, D is TRBD1 (5 bases). This TCR derives from a man aged 50 to 59 with HIV. This CDR3 is CACQSRERSSTDTQYF. The CDR3 DNA follows: TGTGCCTGCCAATCCAGGGAAAGGTCGAGCACAGATACGCAGTATTTT.